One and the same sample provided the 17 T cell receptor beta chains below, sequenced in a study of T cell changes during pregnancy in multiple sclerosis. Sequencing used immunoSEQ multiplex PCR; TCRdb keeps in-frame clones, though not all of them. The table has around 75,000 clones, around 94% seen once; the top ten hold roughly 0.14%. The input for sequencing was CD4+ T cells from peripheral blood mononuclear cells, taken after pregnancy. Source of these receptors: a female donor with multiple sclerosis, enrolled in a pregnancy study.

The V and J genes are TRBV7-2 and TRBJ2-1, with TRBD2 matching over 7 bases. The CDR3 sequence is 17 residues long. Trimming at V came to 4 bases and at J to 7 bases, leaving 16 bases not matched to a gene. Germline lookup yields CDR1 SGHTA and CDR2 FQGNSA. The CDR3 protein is CASSSNGGGRPRNEQFF. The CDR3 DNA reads TGTGCCAGCAGCTCTAACGGCGGCGGGAGACCCAGGAATGAGCAGTTCTTC.

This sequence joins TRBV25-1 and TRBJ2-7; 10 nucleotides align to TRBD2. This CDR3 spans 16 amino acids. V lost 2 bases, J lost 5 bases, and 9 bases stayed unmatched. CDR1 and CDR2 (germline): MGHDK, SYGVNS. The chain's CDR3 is CASSELGGLAGDEQYF. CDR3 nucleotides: TGTGCCAGCAGTGAACTTGGGGGGCTAGCGGGAGACGAGCAGTACTTC.

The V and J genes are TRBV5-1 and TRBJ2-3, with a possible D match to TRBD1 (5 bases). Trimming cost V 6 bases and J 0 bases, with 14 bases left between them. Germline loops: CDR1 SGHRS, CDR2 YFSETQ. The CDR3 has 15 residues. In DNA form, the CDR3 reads TGCGCCAGCAACCTGATAGGGGCTAGCACAGATACGCAGTATTTT. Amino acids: CASNLIGASTDTQYF.

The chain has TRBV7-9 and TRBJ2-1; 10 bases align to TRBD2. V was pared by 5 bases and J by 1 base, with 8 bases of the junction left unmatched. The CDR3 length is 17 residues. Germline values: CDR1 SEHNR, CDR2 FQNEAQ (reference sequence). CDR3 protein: CASSGITSGKSYNEQFF. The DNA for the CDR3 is TGTGCCAGCAGCGGGATCACTAGCGGGAAGTCCTACAATGAGCAGTTCTTC.

CDR3 residues: CASSPGGLVGSSYNEQFF. The DNA of the CDR3 is TGTGCCAGCAGCCCCGGGGGGCTGGTCGGGAGCTCCTACAATGAGCAGTTCTTC. This chain joins TRBV5-4 and TRBJ2-1; D may be TRBD2 (7 bases). Between the trimmed V and J ends, which lost 4 bases and 0 bases, there was a span of 20 bases. The CDR3 covers 18 residues. CDR1 is SGHNT and CDR2 is YYREEE in the germline V gene (reference sequence).

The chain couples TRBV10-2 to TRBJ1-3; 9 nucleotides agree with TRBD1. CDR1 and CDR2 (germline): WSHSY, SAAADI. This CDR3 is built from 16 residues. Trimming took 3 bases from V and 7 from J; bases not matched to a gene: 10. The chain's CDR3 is CASSDPGRDRVNTIYF. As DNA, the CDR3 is TGCGCCAGCAGTGACCCTGGCCGGGACAGGGTTAACACCATATATTTT.

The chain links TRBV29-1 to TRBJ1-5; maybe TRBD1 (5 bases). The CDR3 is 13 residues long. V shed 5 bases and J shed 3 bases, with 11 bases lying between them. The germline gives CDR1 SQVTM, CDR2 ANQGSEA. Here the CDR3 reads CSVRAGINQPQHF. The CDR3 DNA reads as TGCAGCGTTCGCGCAGGGATCAATCAGCCCCAGCATTTT.

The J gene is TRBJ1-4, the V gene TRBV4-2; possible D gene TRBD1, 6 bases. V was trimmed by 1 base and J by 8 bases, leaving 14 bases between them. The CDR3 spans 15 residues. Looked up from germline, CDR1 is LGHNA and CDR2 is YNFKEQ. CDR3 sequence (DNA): TGTGCCAGCAGCCAAGTGGGGGCAAGAGGGGAAAAACTGTTTTTT. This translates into CASSQVGARGEKLFF.

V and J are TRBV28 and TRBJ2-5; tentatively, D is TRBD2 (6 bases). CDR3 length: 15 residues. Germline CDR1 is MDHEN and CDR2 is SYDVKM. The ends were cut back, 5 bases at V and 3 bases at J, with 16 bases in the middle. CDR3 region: CASSAPRSGEETQYF. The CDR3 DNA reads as TGTGCCAGCAGTGCCCCTAGGTCGGGAGAAGAGACCCAGTACTTC. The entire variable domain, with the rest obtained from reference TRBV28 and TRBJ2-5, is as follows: DVKVTQSSRYLVKRTGEKVFLECVQDMDHENMFWYRQDPGLGLRLIYFSYDVKMKEKGDIPEGYSVSREKKERFSLILESASTNQTSMYLCASSAPRSGEETQYFGPGTRLLVL.

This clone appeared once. For the CDR3, the DNA is TGTGCCAGTTCCGAGACTTGGGACACTGAAGCTTTCTTT. It translates to CASSETWDTEAFF. The genes are TRBV19 and TRBJ1-1, with unresolved D. Deletions cut 8 bases from V and 3 bases from J, with 13 bases between. CDR1 and CDR2 (germline): LNHDA, SQIVND (reference sequence). The CDR3 loop spans 13 amino acids. The full variable domain, completed using reference TRBV19 and TRBJ1-1, is DGGITQSPKYLFRKEGQNVTLSCEQNLNHDAMYWYRQDPGQGLRLIYYSQIVNDFQKGDIAEGYSVSREKKESFPLTVTSAQKNPTAFYLCASSETWDTEAFFGQGTRLTVV.

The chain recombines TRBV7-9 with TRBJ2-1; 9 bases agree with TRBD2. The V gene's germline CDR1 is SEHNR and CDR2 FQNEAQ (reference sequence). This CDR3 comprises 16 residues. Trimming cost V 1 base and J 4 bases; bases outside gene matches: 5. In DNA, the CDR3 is TGTGCCAGCAGCTTAGGGGGACTAGCAGAATACAATGAGCAGTTCTTC. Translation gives CASSLGGLAEYNEQFF.

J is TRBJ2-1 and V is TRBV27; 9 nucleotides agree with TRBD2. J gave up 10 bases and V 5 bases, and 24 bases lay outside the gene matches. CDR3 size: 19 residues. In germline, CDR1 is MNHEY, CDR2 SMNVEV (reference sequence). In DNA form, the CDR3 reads TGTGCCAGCAGTGCTTTCGCCATCTCGACTAGCGGCATAGAATTAGAGCAGTTCTTC. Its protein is CASSAFAISTSGIELEQFF.

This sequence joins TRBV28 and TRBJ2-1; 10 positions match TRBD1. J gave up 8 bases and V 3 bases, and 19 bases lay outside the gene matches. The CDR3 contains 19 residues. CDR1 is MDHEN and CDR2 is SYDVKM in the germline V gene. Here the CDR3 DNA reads TGTGCCAGCAGTTTGGGGACAGGGGAAAGAGTGGGGCATTTGGATGAGCAGTTCTTC. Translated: CASSLGTGERVGHLDEQFF.

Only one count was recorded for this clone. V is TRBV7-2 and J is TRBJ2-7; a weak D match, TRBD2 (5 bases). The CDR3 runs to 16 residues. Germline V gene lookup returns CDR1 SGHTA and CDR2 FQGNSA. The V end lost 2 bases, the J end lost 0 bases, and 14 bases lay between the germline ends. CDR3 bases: TGTGCCAGCAGCTTATGGTCGGCGGGTGCCTCCTACGAGCAGTACTTC. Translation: CASSLWSAGASYEQYF.

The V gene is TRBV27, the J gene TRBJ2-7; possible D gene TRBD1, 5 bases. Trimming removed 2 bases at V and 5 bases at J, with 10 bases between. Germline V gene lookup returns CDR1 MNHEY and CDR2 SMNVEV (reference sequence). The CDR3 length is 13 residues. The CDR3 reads CASSLPDRNEQYF. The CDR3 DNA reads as TGTGCCAGCAGTTTACCCGACAGAAACGAGCAGTACTTC.

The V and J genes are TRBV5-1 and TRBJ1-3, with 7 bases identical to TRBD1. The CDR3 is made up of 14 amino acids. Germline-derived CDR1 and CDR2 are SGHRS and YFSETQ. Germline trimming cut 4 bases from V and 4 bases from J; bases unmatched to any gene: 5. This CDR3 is CASSETGLGNTIYF. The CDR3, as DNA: TGCGCCAGCAGCGAGACAGGGTTAGGAAACACCATATATTTT. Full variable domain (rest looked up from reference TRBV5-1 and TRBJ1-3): KAGVTQTPRYLIKTRGQQVTLSCSPISGHRSVSWYQQTPGQGLQFLFEYFSETQRNKGNFPGRFSGRQFSNSRSEMNVSTLELGDSALYLCASSETGLGNTIYFGEGSWLTVV.

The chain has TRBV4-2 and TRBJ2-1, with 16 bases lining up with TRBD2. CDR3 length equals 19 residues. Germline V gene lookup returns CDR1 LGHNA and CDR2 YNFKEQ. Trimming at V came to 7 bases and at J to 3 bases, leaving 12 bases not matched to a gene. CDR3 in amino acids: CASTTISGLAGGNYNEQFF. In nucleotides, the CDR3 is TGTGCCAGCACCACGATTTCGGGACTAGCGGGAGGGAACTACAATGAGCAGTTCTTC.